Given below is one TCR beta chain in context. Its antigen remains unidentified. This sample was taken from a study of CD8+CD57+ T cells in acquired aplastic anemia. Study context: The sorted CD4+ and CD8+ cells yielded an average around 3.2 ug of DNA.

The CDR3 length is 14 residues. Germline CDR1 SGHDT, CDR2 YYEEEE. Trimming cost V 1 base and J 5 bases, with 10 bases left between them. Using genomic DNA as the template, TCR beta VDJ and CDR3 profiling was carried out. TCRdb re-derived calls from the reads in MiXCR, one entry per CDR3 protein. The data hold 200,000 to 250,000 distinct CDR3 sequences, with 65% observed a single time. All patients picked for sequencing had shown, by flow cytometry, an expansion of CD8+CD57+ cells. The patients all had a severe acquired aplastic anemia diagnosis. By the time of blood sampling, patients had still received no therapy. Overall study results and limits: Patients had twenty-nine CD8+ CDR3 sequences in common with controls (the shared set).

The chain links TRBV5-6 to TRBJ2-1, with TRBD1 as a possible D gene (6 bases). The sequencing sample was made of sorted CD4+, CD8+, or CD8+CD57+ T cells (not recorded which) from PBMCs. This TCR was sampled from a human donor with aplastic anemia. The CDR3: CASSLFWGHNEQFF. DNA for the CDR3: TGTGCCAGCAGCTTGTTTTGGGGGCACAATGAGCAGTTCTTC.